Presented here are 25 T cell receptor beta chains from one specimen sequenced in a study of T cells in tuberculosis. Profiling relied on immunoSEQ multiplex PCR, and the TCRdb table lists in-frame clones only, not all of them. Of roughly 41,000 clones in the sample, approximately 94% were seen once. The sequencing input was PBMCs. The receptors shown here come from a donor aged 10 to 29 with latent tuberculosis or without tuberculosis infection. Some clones in this sample may be carry-over from other donors' samples.

The V and J genes are TRBV18 and TRBJ1-5, with D possibly matching TRBD1 (6 bases). Germline CDR1 is KGHSH and CDR2 is LQKENI. V lost 2 bases and J lost 5, with 13 bases in between. CDR3 length: 15 amino acids. The CDR3 DNA reads as TGTGCCAGCTCACCATCAGGGGCCTCTTATCAGCCCCAGCATTTT. It is translated as CASSPSGASYQPQHF.

This chain uses TRBV11-2 with TRBJ2-3, with 9 nucleotides matching TRBD1. This CDR3 spans 16 amino acids. V lost 3 bases, J lost 3 bases, and 7 bases stayed unmatched. The germline V gene has CDR1 SGHAT and CDR2 FQNNGV. CDR3 residues: CASSFPGTGQTDTQYF. The DNA of the CDR3 is TGTGCCAGCAGCTTCCCCGGGACAGGGCAAACAGATACGCAGTATTTT.

The chain joins TRBV7-2 to TRBJ2-7; TRBD1 matches 9 bases. Germline-derived CDR1 and CDR2 are SGHTA and FQGNSA. The CDR3 has 14 amino acids. The junction had 4 bases not matched to a gene; V was cut back by 5 bases and J by 2 bases. DNA of the CDR3: TGTGCCAGCAGCCTAGGACAGGGGACCTACGAGCAGTACGTC. It yields the protein CASSLGQGTYEQYV.

The chain carries TRBV6-4 and TRBJ2-7; a weak D match, TRBD1 (6 bases). Trimming shortened V by 7 bases and J by 0 bases, and 28 bases separated the two germline ends. Germline loops: CDR1 MRHNA, CDR2 SNTAGT. There are 19 residues in the CDR3. CDR3 residues: CASKRTVILETPPSYEQYV. The DNA of the CDR3 is TGTGCCAGCAAGAGGACAGTTATCCTCGAAACTCCCCCCTCCTACGAGCAGTACGTC.

The J gene is TRBJ2-3, the V gene TRBV7-9; 12 bases match TRBD2. Germline CDR1 is SEHNR and CDR2 is FQNEAQ (reference sequence). Trimming removed 3 bases from V and 2 bases from J; junction bases left unmatched: 3. This CDR3 has 16 residues. The CDR3 DNA follows: TGTGCCAGCAGCTTCCTAGCGGGGGGGCTCACAGATACGCAGTATTTT. This gives the protein CASSFLAGGLTDTQYF.

The rearrangement joins TRBV7-9 to TRBJ1-1; D unclear. V was shortened by 5 bases and J by 0 bases, with 7 bases between the two germline ends. This CDR3 is built from 13 residues. Germline V lookup: CDR1 SEHNR, CDR2 FQNEAQ (reference sequence). CDR3 DNA: TGTGCCAGCAGCCTACGAATGAACACTGAAGCTTTCTTT. Its protein is CASSLRMNTEAFF.

The rearrangement joins TRBV29-1 to TRBJ1-1; the D gene is possibly TRBD1 (5 bases). V lost 3 bases and J 7 bases, leaving 9 bases between the germline ends. Germline CDR1 and CDR2: SQVTM and ANQGSEA. The CDR3 length is 11 residues. CDR3 DNA: TGCAGCGTTGAGGACACTTTTGAAGCTTTCTTT. It translates to CSVEDTFEAFF.

The J gene is TRBJ1-2, the V gene TRBV5-1; 7 nucleotides align to TRBD1. The CDR3 is 15 residues long. V was pared by 1 base and J by 2 bases, with 5 bases of the junction left unmatched. Germline-derived CDR1 and CDR2 are SGHRS and YFSETQ. The CDR3 spells CASSLTTTGNYGYTF. CDR3 bases: TGCGCCAGCAGCTTGACGACGACAGGGAACTATGGCTACACCTTC.

The chain has TRBV11-2 and TRBJ2-7; 8 nucleotides agree with TRBD2. The V and J ends lost 5 bases and 3 bases, in that order; junction bases with no gene match: 12. Germline V lookup: CDR1 SGHAT, CDR2 FQNNGV. This CDR3 has 16 residues. The CDR3 nucleotides are TGTGCCAGCAGCCGGTTCCCAGCGGGGGATCTCTACGAGCAGTACTTC. Translation gives CASSRFPAGDLYEQYF.

The rearrangement uses TRBV11-3 and TRBJ2-1; the D is unclear. Germline V lookup: CDR1 SGHNT, CDR2 YENEEA. This CDR3 has 13 residues. Trimming removed 0 bases from V and 7 bases from J, with 7 bases in between. CDR3 coding DNA: TGTGCCAGCAGCTTAGAGAGGCGGAATGAGCAGTTCTTC. Translating it yields CASSLERRNEQFF.

Points on this clone: One end of the junction varies from germline; a read error may be responsible. V and J are TRBV5-4 and TRBJ2-1; weak D call: TRBD2 (6 bases). Germline V lookup: CDR1 SGHNT, CDR2 YYREEE (reference sequence). This CDR3 is built from 14 residues. CDR3 amino acids: CASSLRPAGTPKFF. CDR3 DNA: TGTGCCAGTAGCTTGAGGCCAGCCGGGACTCCCAAGTTCTTC.

The rearrangement uses TRBV7-2 and TRBJ2-1; D gene ambiguous. Germline V gene lookup returns CDR1 SGHTA and CDR2 FQGNSA. CDR3 length: 15 amino acids. The V and J ends lost 0 bases and 0 bases respectively, with 6 bases between them. Written as DNA, the CDR3 is TGTGCCAGCAGCTTAGCGACGGGCTCCTACAATGAGCAGTTCTTC. It is translated as CASSLATGSYNEQFF. Drawing the rest from reference TRBV7-2 and TRBJ2-1, the complete variable domain is GAGVSQSPSNKVTEKGKDVELRCDPISGHTALYWYRQSLGQGLEFLIYFQGNSAPDKSGLPSDRFSAERTGGSVSTLTIQRTQQEDSAVYLCASSLATGSYNEQFFGPGTRLTVL.

The V call is TRBV7-8, the J call TRBJ1-2; D unclear. Trimming took off 2 bases at V and 2 bases at J, with 3 bases between the two ends. Germline assignment: CDR1 SGHVS and CDR2 FQNEAQ. The CDR3 loop spans 12 amino acids. CDR3 region: CASSLQNYGYTF. The CDR3 nucleotides are TGTGCCAGCAGCTTACAGAACTATGGCTACACCTTC.

The chain joins TRBV19 to TRBJ2-1; 10 bases match TRBD1. CDR3 length: 16 amino acids. The V gene's germline CDR1 is LNHDA and CDR2 SQIVND (reference sequence). V lost 5 bases and J lost 5; bases outside the gene matches: 9. The CDR3 sequence is CASSPEGQGGHNEQFF. In DNA form, the CDR3 reads TGTGCCAGTAGTCCCGAAGGACAGGGGGGACACAATGAGCAGTTCTTC.

This rearrangement joins TRBV6-5 to TRBJ2-7, with D perhaps matching TRBD1 (5 bases). Per germline, CDR1 MNHEY and CDR2 SVGAGI. V lost 5 bases to trimming and J lost 5 bases, with 16 bases between them. CDR3 length: 14 amino acids. CDR3 loop: CASSDSPTPHEQYF. Here the CDR3 DNA reads TGTGCCAGCAGTGACAGTCCTACCCCGCACGAGCAGTACTTC.

The chain combines TRBV10-3 with TRBJ1-6; no clear D. Germline CDR1 ENHRY, CDR2 SYGVKD. The V gene lost 5 bases and the J gene lost 8 bases, with 13 bases spanning the gap. The CDR3 consists of 14 residues. CDR3 nucleotide sequence: TGTGCCATCAGTCGCGGGATTGACGATTCACCCCTCCACTTT. It translates to CAISRGIDDSPLHF.

This sequence joins TRBV20-1 and TRBJ2-5; no firm D call. Between the trimmed V and J ends, which lost 4 bases and 5 bases, there was a span of 8 bases. The CDR3 is made up of 11 amino acids. CDR1 is DFQATT and CDR2 is SNEGSKA in the germline V gene (reference sequence). For the CDR3, the DNA is TGCAGTGCTAATCTCGGGGAGACCCAGTACTTC. Its protein product is CSANLGETQYF.

The chain joins TRBV6-1 to TRBJ1-5; the match to TRBD1 covers 7 bases. There are 16 residues in the CDR3. Trimming took 4 bases from V and 0 from J; bases not matched to a gene: 6. Germline CDR1 MNHNS, CDR2 SASEGT. CDR3 nucleotides: TGTGCCAGCAGTGCACCAGGGGGTTATAGCAATCAGCCCCAGCATTTT. It yields the protein CASSAPGGYSNQPQHF.

The chain uses TRBV4-3 and TRBJ1-6; D is undetermined. The CDR3 loop spans 15 amino acids. Trimming stripped 0 bases from V and 4 bases from J, with 7 bases between. Germline V gives CDR1 LGHNA, CDR2 YSLEER. The CDR3 sequence: CASSQEESYNSPLHF. The CDR3 DNA follows: TGCGCCAGCAGCCAAGAGGAGTCTTATAATTCACCCCTCCACTTT.

V and J are TRBV6-5 and TRBJ1-2; D may be TRBD1 (5 bases). The CDR3 covers 16 residues. CDR1 MNHEY and CDR2 SVGAGI come from the germline V gene. The V end lost 0 bases, the J end lost 2 bases, and 13 bases lay between the germline ends. The DNA for the CDR3 is TGTGCCAGCAGTTACTCTGAGGACGGGGGGAACTATGGCTACACCTTC. It specifies CASSYSEDGGNYGYTF.

The chain links TRBV20-1 to TRBJ2-1; D gene uncertain. CDR1 is DFQATT and CDR2 is SNEGSKA in the germline V gene (reference sequence). The V gene lost 1 base and the J gene lost 8 bases, with 6 bases spanning the gap. This CDR3 comprises 11 residues. The CDR3 region is CSARGAYEQFF. The CDR3 DNA reads as TGCAGTGCTAGAGGAGCTTATGAGCAGTTCTTC.

This chain connects TRBV19 to TRBJ1-2; D uncertain. Between the trimmed V and J ends, which lost 3 bases and 5 bases, there was a span of 13 bases. The germline gives CDR1 LNHDA, CDR2 SQIVND (reference sequence). This CDR3 region has 14 residues. The CDR3 DNA reads TGTGCCAGTAGTATTGCCCCAGGTTTATATGGCTACACCTTC. Residues: CASSIAPGLYGYTF. The full variable domain, rest sourced from reference TRBV19 and TRBJ1-2, is DGGITQSPKYLFRKEGQNVTLSCEQNLNHDAMYWYRQDPGQGLRLIYYSQIVNDFQKGDIAEGYSVSREKKESFPLTVTSAQKNPTAFYLCASSIAPGLYGYTFGSGTRLTVV.

This chain connects TRBV25-1 to TRBJ1-5; D unclear. Per germline, CDR1 MGHDK and CDR2 SYGVNS. V shed 1 base and J shed 0 bases, with 10 bases lying between them. The CDR3 has 16 residues. This chain's CDR3 is CASSESEGGSNQPQHF. CDR3 in DNA: TGTGCCAGCAGTGAATCGGAGGGCGGTAGCAATCAGCCCCAGCATTTT.

This sequence joins TRBV7-8 and TRBJ2-3, with D perhaps TRBD1 (6 bases). Germline CDR1 and CDR2: SGHVS and FQNEAQ. This CDR3 contains 15 residues. V was cut by 5 bases and J by 2 bases, with 14 bases left in between. The CDR3 spells CASSPSDRYTDTQYF. The CDR3 nucleotides are TGTGCCAGCAGCCCTTCGGACAGATACACAGATACGCAGTATTTT.

The rearrangement links TRBV4-3 to TRBJ2-2; TRBD1 agrees at 9 bases. The junction had 2 bases not matched to a gene; V was cut back by 1 base and J by 5 bases. CDR1 is LGHNA and CDR2 is YSLEER in the germline V gene. The CDR3 consists of 15 residues. The DNA of the CDR3 is TGCGCCAGCAGCCAAGGGGACAGGGTGACCGGGGAGCTGTTTTTT. Translating it yields CASSQGDRVTGELFF.